This is a list of T cell receptor beta chains from one sample in a study of blood T cells in healthy people across ages. TCRdb re-called the 5' RACE reads with MiXCR, one entry per CDR3 protein. The profile shows about 1.4 million distinct CDR3 sequences, around 59% of them singletons. The sequencing input was blood. The receptors originated from a man aged 18 to 35 in good health. The conserved cysteine and the conserved F or W are not part of the CDR3 here.

v_gene	j_gene	CDR3aa
TRBV7-6	TRBJ2-7	ASSQVHGLAGHEQY
TRBV6-5	TRBJ2-1	ASNPAGTSAYEQF
TRBV11-2	TRBJ2-3	ASSSSWTSELDTQY
TRBV6-5	TRBJ2-1	ASSYSRTGNNEQF
TRBV14	TRBJ2-7	AQMGRENIYEQY
TRBV12-3/TRBV12-4	NA	ASRKGGARYEQY
TRBV4-1	TRBJ2-1	ASSQVPDQYNEQF
TRBV2	TRBJ1-2	ASIAGGAYYGYT
TRBV7-2	TRBJ1-2	ASSLWNGQDFYGYT
TRBV12-3/TRBV12-4	TRBJ2-5	ASSLERGVQETQY
TRBV4-3	TRBJ1-4	ASSQDPTEINEKLF
TRBV27	TRBJ2-7	ASSYTGGPVYEQY
TRBV4-1	TRBJ2-3	ASSHWGRDRRADTQY